The 2 T cell receptor beta chains below were found in one sample sequenced in a study of type 1 regulatory T cells. One entry per CDR3 protein, called by TCRdb with MiXCR from the reads. The sample consists of tens of thousands of distinct CDR3 sequences, roughly two thirds of them appearing once. Their antigen targets remain unknown. The sequencing input was cultured T cells, either the whole culture or a sorted T cell fraction (not recorded which). The subset was: Tr1-enriched cell product generated in vitro against host alloantigens. These receptors all come from a human donor in good health.

The chain couples TRBV5-1 to TRBJ1-5; possibly TRBD1 for D (5 bases). The CDR3 has 15 residues. Germline assignment: CDR1 SGHRS and CDR2 YFSETQ. Trimming left V 0 bases short and J 8 bases short, with 15 bases between. This CDR3 reads CASSLGGTVGEPQHF. The CDR3 bases are TGCGCCAGCAGCTTGGGGGGGACCGTCGGGGAGCCCCAGCATTTT.

The rearrangement uses TRBV7-8 and TRBJ2-1; 13 nucleotides align to TRBD2. Germline CDR1 reads SGHVS; CDR2 reads FQNEAQ. This CDR3 region has 14 residues. J gave up 6 bases and V 6 bases, and 2 bases lay outside the gene matches. The CDR3 loop is CASRLAGGRNEQFF. DNA of the CDR3: TGTGCCAGCAGACTAGCGGGGGGGCGCAATGAGCAGTTCTTC. The full variable domain, its missing parts supplied by reference TRBV7-8 and TRBJ2-1, is GAGVSQSPRYKVAKRGQDVALRCDPISGHVSLFWYQQALGQGPEFLTYFQNEAQLDKSGLPSDRFFAERPEGSVSTLKIQRTQQEDSAVYLCASRLAGGRNEQFFGPGTRLTVL.